The source of this T cell receptor beta chain is a study of blood T cell repertoires in COVID-19. On the study more broadly: T cells, B-cell-depleted T cells, or PBMCs provided the cDNA or gDNA that served as material.

In its sample, this clone was seen a few times. CDR1 and CDR2 from the germline V gene are SQVTM and ANQGSEA. Unmatched junction bases numbered 21, after V lost 3 bases and J lost 2 bases. This CDR3 region has 20 residues. Repertoires were generated with immunoSEQ multiplex PCR, while TCRdb's copy carries only in-frame clones and drops some. This sample has about 310,000 clones, with around nine tenths found just once. The age range of participants was about 18 to 100 years, with residence in some 25 US areas. Assignments of participants to cohorts depended upon their own reported clinical history. Donors in Cohort 3 counted as recovered after two negative PCRs, clearance, or symptom resolution.

This rearrangement joins TRBV29-1 to TRBJ1-2; 10 bases match TRBD1. The sequencing input was PBMCs or T cells enriched from blood (not recorded which). The sequence derives from a woman between 40 and 55 years old who had recovered from COVID-19. This CDR3 is CSVEARGDRGVREANYGYTF. The CDR3 DNA reads as TGCAGCGTTGAGGCTCGGGGGGACAGGGGAGTCAGGGAGGCAAACTATGGCTACACCTTC.